Each of the 32 T cell receptor beta chains below was sequenced from the same sample in a study of T cells in localized non-small cell lung cancer. Some clones are missing from TCRdb's copy, which holds only in-frame ones; the method was immunoSEQ multiplex PCR. There are over 40,000 clones in the sample; around nine tenths occur only once, and roughly 2.6% lies in the top ten. This material consisted of peripheral blood, taken before any cancer treatment. The receptors come from a female donor older than 55 with stage I squamous cell lung carcinoma.

The chain employs TRBV7-3 and TRBJ2-1, with 8 bases identical to TRBD2. Per germline, CDR1 SGHTA and CDR2 FQGTGA. The V gene end was trimmed by 5 bases and the J gene end by 1 base; junction bases not matched to a gene: 7. This CDR3 is 16 amino acids long. The CDR3 reads CASSTSAGVSYNEQFF. The DNA of the CDR3 is TGTGCCAGCAGCACCTCAGCGGGAGTGTCCTACAATGAGCAGTTCTTC.

This chain links TRBV30 with TRBJ2-1; the match to TRBD2 covers 14 bases. Germline-derived CDR1 and CDR2 are GTSNPN and SVGIG (reference sequence). The length of the CDR3 is 14 residues. The V and J ends lost 3 bases and 9 bases, in that order; junction bases with no gene match: 4. The CDR3 loop reads CAWSLGLAGAEQFF. The CDR3 nucleotides read TGTGCCTGGAGCCTGGGACTAGCGGGAGCTGAGCAGTTCTTC.

The gene calls are TRBV5-1 and TRBJ1-4, with D possibly TRBD1 on 5 matching bases. Germline V gene sequence: CDR1 SGHRS, CDR2 YFSETQ. This CDR3 region has 15 residues. The V and J ends lost 4 bases and 6 bases respectively, with 16 bases between them. CDR3 sequence reads: CASSPTGTRDEKLFF. The CDR3 DNA reads TGCGCCAGCAGCCCAACCGGGACCCGGGATGAAAAACTGTTTTTT.

The chain combines TRBV18 with TRBJ1-1, with D possibly TRBD1 on 5 matching bases. Germline CDR1 is KGHSH and CDR2 is LQKENI. CDR3 size: 16 residues. Trimming took 4 bases from V and 0 from J, leaving 15 bases between them. CDR3 amino acids: CASSLSGLLLNTEAFF. CDR3 nucleotides: TGTGCCAGCTCACTCTCAGGGCTCCTATTGAACACTGAAGCTTTCTTT. Full variable domain (missing parts from reference TRBV18 and TRBJ1-1): NAGVMQNPRHLVRRRGQEARLRCSPMKGHSHVYWYRQLPEEGLKFMVYLQKENIIDESGMPKERFSAEFPKEGPSILRIQQVVRGDSAAYFCASSLSGLLLNTEAFFGQGTRLTVV.

The J gene is TRBJ1-3, the V gene TRBV19; D is unresolved. In germline, CDR1 is LNHDA, CDR2 SQIVND (reference sequence). The CDR3 length is 15 residues. V was pared by 7 bases and J by 9 bases, with 22 bases between. CDR3 sequence (DNA): TGTGCCAGTACCGCGCCAGAGGTCAGCGTGGGCACCATATATTTT. Translated: CASTAPEVSVGTIYF.

V and J are TRBV5-4 and TRBJ1-3, with 11 bases matching TRBD1. Losses at the gene ends were 4 bases for V and 2 bases for J; bases not matched to a gene: 5. CDR1 is SGHNT and CDR2 is YYREEE in the germline V gene (reference sequence). The CDR3 sequence is 16 residues long. In nucleotides, the CDR3 is TGTGCCAGCAGCAAGGGACAGGGGGAAGCTGGAAACACCATATATTTT. Encoded protein: CASSKGQGEAGNTIYF.

CDR3 protein: CASSLRGITDTQYF. The CDR3 DNA follows: TGTGCCAGCAGCTTGAGAGGAATCACAGATACGCAGTATTTT. The V call is TRBV5-4, the J call TRBJ2-3; D gene ambiguous. CDR3 length equals 14 residues. CDR1 and CDR2 (germline): SGHNT, YYREEE (reference sequence). With 1 base removed from V and 2 bases from J, the gap between germline ends came to 8 bases. Complete variable domain (other parts from reference TRBV5-4 and TRBJ2-3): ETGVTQSPTHLIKTRGQQVTLRCSSQSGHNTVSWYQQALGQGPQFIFQYYREEENGRGNFPPRFSGLQFPNYSSELNVNALELDDSALYLCASSLRGITDTQYFGPGTRLTVL.

The V and J genes are TRBV18 and TRBJ2-1; no definite D call. Germline V gene sequence: CDR1 KGHSH, CDR2 LQKENI. V was pared by 2 bases and J by 3 bases, with 8 bases between. The CDR3 is 14 amino acids. The CDR3 region has the DNA TGTGCCAGCTCACCAATGCGAAGCTACAATGAGCAGTTCTTC. Protein sequence: CASSPMRSYNEQFF.

This chain joins TRBV2 and TRBJ2-7, with D tentatively TRBD2 (6 bases). The CDR3 length is 15 residues. The ends were cut back, 7 bases at V and 3 bases at J, with 19 bases in the middle. Germline loops: CDR1 SNHLY, CDR2 FYNNEI. The DNA for the CDR3 is TGTGCCAGCACCCCCCCTGGACGGGAGAGCTACGAGCAGTACTTC. It yields the protein CASTPPGRESYEQYF.

The genes are TRBV10-3 and TRBJ1-1; D is ambiguous. The germline CDR1 and CDR2 sequences are ENHRY and SYGVKD. The length of the CDR3 is 13 residues. V gave up 10 bases and J gave up 4 bases, with 16 bases separating them. DNA of the CDR3: TGTGCCACCGCCCGAGGAAGTGGCACTGAAGCTTTCTTT. Amino acid sequence: CATARGSGTEAFF.

The chain has TRBV19 and TRBJ1-5; no clear D. The CDR3 length is 13 residues. CDR1 and CDR2 (germline): LNHDA, SQIVND (reference sequence). V was clipped by 2 bases and J by 5 bases, with 7 bases between them. The CDR3 reads CASSITDDQPQHF. The CDR3 DNA reads as TGTGCCAGTAGTATAACAGATGATCAGCCCCAGCATTTT.

V gene TRBV9 combines with J gene TRBJ2-2; a possible D gene is TRBD1 (9 bases). Trimming stripped 2 bases from V and 6 bases from J, with 26 bases between. Germline V gives CDR1 SGDLS, CDR2 YYNGEE. This CDR3 comprises 19 residues. CDR3 in amino acids: CASSVLPGGTGRFAGELFF. For the CDR3, the DNA is TGTGCCAGCAGCGTCCTCCCGGGGGGGACAGGGAGGTTTGCCGGGGAGCTGTTTTTT.

The chain joins TRBV11-2 to TRBJ2-1, with D maybe TRBD2 (6 bases). Between the trimmed V and J ends, which lost 6 bases and 1 base, there was a span of 25 bases. The germline CDR1 and CDR2 sequences are SGHAT and FQNNGV. This CDR3 is 19 amino acids long. The CDR3: CASSSLRGKREESYNEQFF. CDR3 nucleotide sequence: TGTGCCAGCAGTTCCCTCCGAGGTAAGAGGGAGGAATCCTACAATGAGCAGTTCTTC.

The CDR3 loop reads CASSPRVTFYEQYF. CDR3 DNA sequence: TGCGCCAGCAGCCCCCGGGTGACTTTCTACGAGCAGTACTTC. The chain recombines TRBV4-3 with TRBJ2-7; D is uncertain. Germline CDR1 is LGHNA and CDR2 is YSLEER. Trimming cost V 4 bases and J 3 bases, with 13 bases left between them. This CDR3 comprises 14 residues.

A single count supports this clone. CDR3 bases: TGCGCCAGCAGCCAAGGTCTAGCTACTAGCACAGATACGCAGTATTTT. Translating it yields CASSQGLATSTDTQYF. The chain joins TRBV4-3 to TRBJ2-3; TRBD2 might be the D (5 bases). Germline loops: CDR1 LGHNA, CDR2 YSLEER. The V end was cut by 1 base, the J end by 0 bases, with 11 bases between. The CDR3 spans 16 residues.

The chain recombines TRBV15 with TRBJ2-4; 7 bases map to TRBD1. The CDR3 spans 18 residues. Germline loops: CDR1 LNHNV, CDR2 YYDKDF (reference sequence). J gave up 3 bases and V 3 bases, and 14 bases lay outside the gene matches. CDR3 loop: CATSSNPLGGRGKNIQYF. CDR3 DNA: TGTGCCACCAGCAGTAATCCGTTAGGGGGCCGAGGCAAAAACATTCAGTACTTC. Together with reference TRBV15 and TRBJ2-4, the CDR3 gives the full variable domain: DAMVIQNPRYQVTQFGKPVTLSCSQTLNHNVMYWYQQKSSQAPKLLFHYYDKDFNNEADTPDNFQSRRPNTSFCFLDIRSPGLGDTAMYLCATSSNPLGGRGKNIQYFGAGTRLSVL.

The genes are TRBV5-1 and TRBJ1-2, with D maybe TRBD1 (5 bases). V lost 0 bases, J lost 8 bases, and 17 bases lay in between. The length of the CDR3 is 15 residues. CDR1 and CDR2 from the germline V gene are SGHRS and YFSETQ. The CDR3 loop reads CASSLGRAGTGGYTF. CDR3 nucleotide sequence: TGCGCCAGCAGCTTGGGACGGGCAGGGACTGGGGGCTACACCTTC.

This chain connects TRBV5-6 to TRBJ1-1; D is unresolved. This CDR3 has 12 amino acids. Trimming removed 4 bases from V and 0 bases from J, with 4 bases in between. The V gene's germline CDR1 is SGHDT and CDR2 YYEEEE. This CDR3 reads CASSPMNTEAFF. CDR3 coding DNA: TGTGCCAGCAGCCCTATGAACACTGAAGCTTTCTTT.

V usage is TRBV30 and J usage is TRBJ1-1, with 7 bases fitting TRBD1. The CDR3 loop spans 14 amino acids. J lost 2 bases, V lost 4 bases, and 7 bases had no gene match. In germline, CDR1 is GTSNPN, CDR2 SVGIG (reference sequence). CDR3 in DNA: TGTGCCTGGAAACAGGGGTCTTTAAACACTGAAGCTTTCTTT. Encoded protein: CAWKQGSLNTEAFF. Filled out from reference TRBV30 and TRBJ1-1, the complete variable domain reads SQTIHQWPATLVQPVGSPLSLECTVEGTSNPNLYWYRQAAGRGLQLLFYSVGIGQISSEVPQNLSASRPQDRQFILSSKKLLLSDSGFYLCAWKQGSLNTEAFFGQGTRLTVV.

This sequence joins TRBV5-4 and TRBJ2-7; weak D call: TRBD2 (6 bases). The ends were cut back, 4 bases at V and 0 bases at J, with 8 bases in the middle. Germline V lookup: CDR1 SGHNT, CDR2 YYREEE (reference sequence). This CDR3 contains 13 residues. DNA for the CDR3: TGTGCCAGCAGCCCGGGAGCCTCCTACGAGCAGTACTTC. Translating it yields CASSPGASYEQYF.

V gene TRBV19 combines with J gene TRBJ1-1; D is perhaps TRBD1 (6 bases). From germline, CDR1 is LNHDA and CDR2 SQIVND (reference sequence). Trimming took off 6 bases at V and 5 bases at J, with 16 bases between the two ends. The CDR3 contains 14 residues. The CDR3, as DNA: TGTGCCAGTAGGCAAACAGGGTCGGGAACTGAAGCTTTCTTT. Amino acids: CASRQTGSGTEAFF.

V is TRBV19 and J is TRBJ1-3; 8 bases align to TRBD1. This CDR3 is 12 amino acids long. After removal of 10 bases from V and 7 bases from J, the junction contained 6 bases not matched to a gene. CDR1 LNHDA and CDR2 SQIVND come from the germline V gene (reference sequence). CDR3 protein: CATQTGVNTIYF. Written as DNA, the CDR3 is TGTGCCACTCAGACAGGGGTGAACACCATATATTTT.

The rearrangement links TRBV6-5 to TRBJ1-2, with 10 bases matching TRBD1. Germline assignment: CDR1 MNHEY and CDR2 SVGAGI. With 7 bases clipped from V and 3 bases from J, the junction kept 5 bases outside the gene matches. The CDR3 sequence is 14 residues long. The CDR3 spells CASNRQGADYGYTF. For the CDR3, the DNA is TGTGCCAGCAACCGACAGGGGGCGGACTATGGCTACACCTTC.

This rearrangement joins TRBV6-1 to TRBJ2-7; D is possibly TRBD1 (6 bases). The CDR3 is 15 residues long. Trimming left V 2 bases short and J 3 bases short, with 14 bases between. CDR1 and CDR2 from the germline V gene are MNHNS and SASEGT. The CDR3: CASSESVDSYYEQYF. The CDR3, as DNA: TGTGCCAGCAGTGAATCGGTGGACAGCTACTACGAGCAGTACTTC.

This clone was seen more than once but under ten times. The rearrangement links TRBV30 to TRBJ1-5, with unresolved D. Germline assignment: CDR1 GTSNPN and CDR2 SVGIG (reference sequence). The length of the CDR3 is 16 residues. The V end was cut by 3 bases, the J end by 2 bases, with 17 bases between. The CDR3 DNA follows: TGTGCCTGGAGCGCCGTGGCCCTGGTTGGCAATCAGCCCCAGCATTTT. Translated: CAWSAVALVGNQPQHF.

The chain employs TRBV7-9 and TRBJ2-2; the D gene is possibly TRBD2 (5 bases). The CDR3 spans 15 residues. Trimming stripped 11 bases from V and 3 bases from J, with 19 bases between. Germline CDR1 reads SEHNR; CDR2 reads FQNEAQ (reference sequence). CDR3 nucleotide sequence: TGTGCCGCTATGACGGGCCTGCGGGACACCGGGGAGCTGTTTTTT. This gives the protein CAAMTGLRDTGELFF. Complete variable domain (other parts from reference TRBV7-9 and TRBJ2-2): DTGVSQNPRHKITKRGQNVTFRCDPISEHNRLYWYRQTLGQGPEFLTYFQNEAQLEKSRLLSDRFSAERPKGSFSTLEIQRTEQGDSAMYLCAAMTGLRDTGELFFGEGSRLTVL.

V gene TRBV19 combines with J gene TRBJ1-1; maybe TRBD1 (6 bases). Germline V lookup: CDR1 LNHDA, CDR2 SQIVND (reference sequence). This CDR3 is 14 amino acids long. V was trimmed by 3 bases and J by 2 bases, leaving 10 bases between them. Here the CDR3 DNA reads TGTGCCAGTAGTATGGGGGGGGCCAACACTGAAGCTTTCTTT. This codes for CASSMGGANTEAFF.

V and J are TRBV19 and TRBJ2-3; TRBD1 is a possible D gene (6 bases). Germline V gene lookup returns CDR1 LNHDA and CDR2 SQIVND (reference sequence). V shed 3 bases and J shed 2 bases, with 9 bases lying between them. This CDR3 has 14 amino acids. The DNA of the CDR3 is TGTGCCAGTAGTATGACAGGCACCACAGATACGCAGTATTTT. Translating gives CASSMTGTTDTQYF.

The V and J genes are TRBV29-1 and TRBJ2-1; tentative D call: TRBD1 (6 bases). Germline CDR1 and CDR2: SQVTM and ANQGSEA. V was trimmed by 7 bases and J by 4 bases, leaving 20 bases between them. The CDR3 sequence is 15 residues long. DNA for the CDR3: TGCAGCGCCCTGAAACGTGGGGGCGGATACAATGAGCAGTTCTTC. Its translation: CSALKRGGGYNEQFF.

CDR3 DNA: TGTGCCAGCAGCAGATGGACTAGCGGGAGGGCTTGGGATGAGCAGTTCTTC. It encodes CASSRWTSGRAWDEQFF. The chain couples TRBV7-3 to TRBJ2-1, with 15 bases matching TRBD2. The CDR3 extends over 17 amino acids. Per the germline V gene, CDR1 is SGHTA and CDR2 is FQGTGA. J lost 8 bases, V lost 5 bases, and 10 bases had no gene match.

V usage is TRBV7-3 and J usage is TRBJ2-2, with 11 bases aligning to TRBD1. Per the germline V gene, CDR1 is SGHTA and CDR2 is FQGTGA. The ends lost 5 bases at V and 5 bases at J; junction bases unmatched: 19. This CDR3 has 20 residues. CDR3 nucleotide sequence: TGTGCCAGCAGCCCGATAACCGGGACAGGGGGTCCCCGAGATACCGGGGAGCTGTTTTTT. It encodes CASSPITGTGGPRDTGELFF.

This clone was counted between two and nine times. The gene calls are TRBV18 and TRBJ1-1; D is uncertain. The CDR3 runs to 14 residues. Germline V CDR1 and CDR2: KGHSH, LQKENI. Trimming pared 0 bases from V and 4 bases from J, leaving 9 bases between. This CDR3 reads CASSPPGLGTEAFF. CDR3 DNA: TGTGCCAGCTCACCACCGGGTTTGGGCACTGAAGCTTTCTTT.